The 7 T cell receptor beta chains listed next were all sequenced from one sample in a study of cytomegalovirus exposure and HLA in healthy donors. The PCR ran on 60 Vbeta and 13 Jbeta primers. Some clones are missing from TCRdb's copy, which holds only in-frame ones; the method was immunoSEQ multiplex PCR. This repertoire shows a few hundred thousand clones, 84% found once; its top ten account for roughly 2%. Sequencing was done on a sample of PBMCs. The receptor set was obtained from a woman in her forties in good health and CMV-seropositive.

The V call is TRBV4-1, the J call TRBJ2-1; D might be TRBD2 (7 bases). Looked up from germline, CDR1 is MGHRA and CDR2 is YSYEKL. The CDR3 totals 15 residues. With 0 bases removed from V and 7 bases from J, the gap between germline ends came to 13 bases. CDR3 DNA sequence: TGCGCCAGCAGCCAAGAGGGGGGGCGTATTAATGAGCAGTTCTTC. Its protein product is CASSQEGGRINEQFF.

The chain has TRBV5-1 and TRBJ2-2; 7 bases line up with TRBD1. Germline CDR1 and CDR2: SGHRS and YFSETQ. The CDR3 sequence is 15 residues long. J lost 4 bases, V lost 1 base, and 4 bases had no gene match. As DNA, the CDR3 is TGCGCCAGCAGCTTGCAGGGGGTTGGCACCGGGGAGCTGTTTTTT. It encodes CASSLQGVGTGELFF.

V is TRBV7-6 and J is TRBJ2-7, with D unresolved. The CDR3 is made up of 16 amino acids. Trimming left V 0 bases short and J 0 bases short, with 12 bases between. Per germline, CDR1 SGHVS and CDR2 FNYEAQ. For the CDR3, the DNA is TGTGCCAGCAGCTTAGCCAGACTGCAGAGCTCCTACGAGCAGTACTTC. This encodes CASSLARLQSSYEQYF.

CDR3 DNA: TGTGCCAGCAGCGCGACAGGGGGCGATGGCTACACCTTC. This sequence encodes CASSATGGDGYTF. The rearrangement joins TRBV7-2 to TRBJ1-2; 10 positions agree with TRBD1. With V trimmed by 5 bases and J by 6 bases, 3 bases remained unmatched. From germline, CDR1 is SGHTA and CDR2 FQGNSA. The CDR3 totals 13 residues.

V gene TRBV30 combines with J gene TRBJ2-1; TRBD2 matches at 7 bases. With V trimmed by 1 base and J by 0 bases, 12 bases remained unmatched. The CDR3 consists of 18 residues. Germline V lookup: CDR1 GTSNPN, CDR2 SVGIG (reference sequence). The CDR3: CAWSGGGGKGSSYNEQFF. The CDR3, as DNA: TGTGCCTGGAGTGGGGGGGGAGGTAAAGGAAGCTCCTACAATGAGCAGTTCTTC. The whole variable domain, remainder taken from reference TRBV30 and TRBJ2-1, is SQTIHQWPATLVQPVGSPLSLECTVEGTSNPNLYWYRQAAGRGLQLLFYSVGIGQISSEVPQNLSASRPQDRQFILSSKKLLLSDSGFYLCAWSGGGGKGSSYNEQFFGPGTRLTVL.

The J gene is TRBJ1-1, the V gene TRBV29-1; D is uncertain. Trimming removed 0 bases from V and 2 bases from J, with 4 bases in between. The CDR3 consists of 12 residues. Germline CDR1 reads SQVTM; CDR2 reads ANQGSEA. The CDR3 coding sequence is TGCAGCGTTGAAGAGGGCAACACTGAAGCTTTCTTT. It is translated as CSVEEGNTEAFF.

This clone is a singleton in its sample. The CDR3 sequence is CASSHVGGWETQYF. The CDR3 DNA reads as TGTGCCAGCAGCCATGTGGGCGGGTGGGAGACCCAGTACTTC. V and J are TRBV27 and TRBJ2-5; D is possibly TRBD2 (5 bases). Per germline, CDR1 MNHEY and CDR2 SMNVEV (reference sequence). With 6 bases removed from V and 5 bases from J, the gap between germline ends came to 16 bases. CDR3 length: 14 amino acids.